These 24 T cell receptor beta chains came from one sample sequenced in a study of T-cell memory formation after mild COVID-19. TCRdb processed the 5' RACE reads anew with MiXCR; each CDR3 protein has one entry. This sample has 250,000 to 350,000 distinct CDR3 sequences; 16% occur once, and the top ten carry roughly 25%. Sequencing was carried out using PBMCs or a T cell subset sorted from them (not recorded which). The receptors shown here come from a man aged 18 to 29 who had mild COVID-19 (a few samples of this study predate the infection). Cell type and time point are not known.

The rearrangement uses TRBV6-6 and TRBJ2-5, with D possibly being TRBD2 (7 bases). CDR1 MNHNY and CDR2 SVGAGI come from the germline V gene (reference sequence). V lost 4 bases, J lost 3 bases, and 24 bases lay in between. This CDR3 comprises 18 residues. CDR3 DNA sequence: TGTGCCAGCAGTTCAGCTTGGCAGGATCAAGGGGGGGAAGAGACCCAGTACTTC. The encoded protein is CASSSAWQDQGGEETQYF.

The chain is built from TRBV7-2 and TRBJ2-4; D is unclear. The length of the CDR3 is 12 residues. V dropped 5 bases and J dropped 8 bases, with 10 bases sitting between them. In germline, CDR1 is SGHTA, CDR2 FQGNSA. CDR3 DNA sequence: TGTGCCAGCAGCGCGCGCCTGGACATTCAGTACTTC. It is translated as CASSARLDIQYF.

This chain connects TRBV12-3 or TRBV12-4 to TRBJ1-6; D unclear. V lost 6 bases and J lost 7, with 13 bases in between. CDR3 length: 14 amino acids. CDR3 in DNA: TGTGCCAGCAGCCTCCTCGGGGAGAATTCACCCCTCCACTTT. It codes for CASSLLGENSPLHF.

With respect to this clonotype: A junction end diverges from the germline sequence, so it may reflect a read error. The chain is built from TRBV6-2 or TRBV6-3 and TRBJ1-5; D might be TRBD1 (5 bases). The CDR3 consists of 14 residues. Germline CDR1 reads MNHEY; CDR2 reads SVGEGT. The chain's CDR3 is CASGGPWMDQPQQF. In DNA form, the CDR3 reads TGTGCCAGCGGGGGACCGTGGATGGATCAGCCCCAGCAATTT.

The chain combines TRBV5-1 with TRBJ2-7, with 10 bases that match TRBD2. The germline CDR1 and CDR2 sequences are SGHRS and YFSETQ. The trim removed 4 bases at V and 0 bases at J, leaving 10 bases unmatched. The CDR3 has 17 residues. CDR3 bases: TGCGCCAGCAGCATAACCTTAGCGGGGGGCAGCTCCTACGAGCAGTACTTC. Its protein product is CASSITLAGGSSYEQYF. Full variable domain (missing parts from reference TRBV5-1 and TRBJ2-7): KAGVTQTPRYLIKTRGQQVTLSCSPISGHRSVSWYQQTPGQGLQFLFEYFSETQRNKGNFPGRFSGRQFSNSRSEMNVSTLELGDSALYLCASSITLAGGSSYEQYFGPGTRLTVT.

This rearrangement joins TRBV5-1 to TRBJ1-1, with 8 bases identical to TRBD1. The CDR3 spans 14 residues. Germline assignment: CDR1 SGHRS and CDR2 YFSETQ. The J segment lost 6 bases and the V segment lost 0 bases, leaving 4 bases of the junction unmatched. This chain's CDR3 is CASSLGTGMSEAFF. The CDR3 region has the DNA TGCGCCAGCAGCTTGGGGACAGGGATGTCTGAAGCTTTCTTT.

The sample holds a few counts of this clonotype. The genes are TRBV12-3 or TRBV12-4 and TRBJ1-2; 7 bases are a match to TRBD1. V gave up 3 bases and J gave up 10 bases; unmatched junction bases: 11. CDR3 length: 14 residues. DNA for the CDR3: TGTGCCAGCAGTTTCGCCGGACAGGCGCCCGACTACACCTTC. It codes for CASSFAGQAPDYTF.

This clonotype has a handful of counts. The J gene is TRBJ2-7, the V gene TRBV10-3; D perhaps matches TRBD1 (6 bases). This CDR3 has 15 residues. Trimming removed 5 bases at V and 0 bases at J, with 14 bases between. Germline CDR1 and CDR2: ENHRY and SYGVKD. CDR3 residues: CAISNPGQFSYEQYF. The CDR3 DNA is TGTGCCATCAGTAACCCCGGACAGTTCTCCTACGAGCAGTACTTC.

The chain links TRBV4-1 to TRBJ2-7, with 9 bases that match TRBD1. The ends lost 6 bases at V and 5 bases at J; junction bases unmatched: 14. Germline V gene data show CDR1 as MGHRA and CDR2 as YSYEKL. CDR3 size: 16 residues. The CDR3 sequence: CASRKKPGQGFHEQYV. The CDR3 bases are TGCGCCAGCAGAAAAAAACCGGGACAGGGCTTCCACGAGCAGTACGTC.

This clonotype was recorded at least ten times. The chain employs TRBV4-2 and TRBJ1-6; TRBD1 might be the D (5 bases). The CDR3 runs to 16 residues. CDR1 LGHNA and CDR2 YNFKEQ come from the germline V gene. V was cut by 5 bases and J by 9 bases, with 20 bases left in between. Written as DNA, the CDR3 is TGTGCCAGCAGCGAGGACCAGGGACCCTCCCCTTCACCCCTCCACTTT. Its protein is CASSEDQGPSPSPLHF.

This rearrangement joins TRBV6-1 to TRBJ1-2; unclear D gene. V dropped 2 bases and J dropped 1 base, with 11 bases sitting between them. Germline values: CDR1 MNHNS, CDR2 SASEGT. The CDR3 runs to 15 residues. CDR3 in DNA: TGTGCCAGCAGTGAAAGGGATCCTCGTAACTATGGCTACACCTTC. Its translation: CASSERDPRNYGYTF.

Worth noting for this clonotype: Germline and junction disagree at one end, which may indicate a read error. The gene calls are TRBV7-7 and TRBJ1-4; D is unresolved. The germline V gene encodes CDR1 SSHAT and CDR2 FNYEAQ (reference sequence). The CDR3 spans 13 residues. For the CDR3, the DNA is TGTGCTAGCAGCTTCCGGCTTGGCGAAAAACTGTTTTTT. Amino acid sequence: CASSFRLGEKLFF.

There are many counts of this clonotype. The chain carries TRBV10-3 and TRBJ1-1, with 7 bases fitting TRBD1. This CDR3 contains 14 residues. Trimming cost V 5 bases and J 5 bases; bases outside gene matches: 8. CDR1 is ENHRY and CDR2 is SYGVKD in the germline V gene. CDR3 coding DNA: TGTGCCATCAGTTACTTGGAGGGGGCGACTGAAGCTTTCTTT. Amino acid sequence: CAISYLEGATEAFF.

This clonotype was observed many times. CDR3 coding DNA: TGCGCCAGCAGCCAAGATAAGCGGGCCTCTGGGGCCAACGTCCTGACTTTC. Amino acids: CASSQDKRASGANVLTF. The chain has TRBV4-3 and TRBJ2-6; tentatively, D is TRBD2 (6 bases). V shed 0 bases and J shed 0 bases, with 9 bases lying between them. The CDR3 contains 17 residues. Germline CDR1 reads LGHNA; CDR2 reads YSLEER.

The chain couples TRBV7-2 to TRBJ1-2; D call uncertain. The CDR3 totals 13 residues. The germline V and J ends were trimmed by 3 bases and 2 bases, with 7 bases remaining between them. Germline V CDR1 and CDR2: SGHTA, FQGNSA. The CDR3 sequence is CASSFQENYGYTF. The CDR3 DNA reads TGTGCCAGCAGCTTTCAGGAAAACTATGGCTACACCTTC.

In this sample, this clonotype turned up a few times. The gene calls are TRBV20-1 and TRBJ2-7, with a possible D match to TRBD2 (6 bases). The CDR3 consists of 14 residues. V lost 1 base to trimming and J lost 3 bases, with 13 bases between them. Germline CDR1 and CDR2: DFQATT and SNEGSKA (reference sequence). The CDR3: CSARGTGGIYEQYF. The CDR3 region has the DNA TGCAGTGCTAGAGGTACCGGGGGAATCTACGAGCAGTACTTC.

The chain recombines TRBV20-1 with TRBJ1-1, with D perhaps TRBD1 (5 bases). CDR1 is DFQATT, CDR2 SNEGSKA, per germline (reference sequence). V was clipped by 3 bases and J by 11 bases, with 25 bases between them. The CDR3 is 15 amino acids. The CDR3 loop reads CSARESRTPRGEAFF. As DNA, the CDR3 is TGCAGTGCTAGGGAGTCCCGGACACCCCGCGGGGAGGCTTTCTTT.

In its sample, this clonotype was seen many times. The chain recombines TRBV4-2 with TRBJ2-1, with 7 bases matching TRBD2. CDR3 length: 16 amino acids. The germline gives CDR1 LGHNA, CDR2 YNFKEQ. Trimming cost V 0 bases and J 4 bases; bases outside gene matches: 6. CDR3 nucleotide sequence: TGTGCCAGCAGCCAAGATCTTGGGGGGGGATACAATGAGCAGTTCTTC. Amino acids: CASSQDLGGGYNEQFF.

At least ten counts were recorded for this clonotype. The chain recombines TRBV5-1 with TRBJ2-5; no clear D gene. Trimming shortened V by 0 bases and J by 4 bases, and 16 bases separated the two germline ends. The CDR3 has 16 amino acids. CDR1 is SGHRS and CDR2 is YFSETQ in the germline V gene. The CDR3 DNA is TGCGCCAGCAGCTTGGCCCCCGGCCTGGAGCGAGAGACCCAGTACTTC. Translated, it gives CASSLAPGLERETQYF.

This clonotype was seen repeatedly, ten times or more. V gene TRBV24-1 combines with J gene TRBJ2-6; D is undetermined. Trimming left V 6 bases short and J 4 bases short, with 9 bases between. Per the germline V gene, CDR1 is KGHDR and CDR2 is SFDVKD. CDR3 length equals 14 residues. The CDR3 region has the DNA TGTGCCACCAGTAATAGAGCCGGGGCCAACGTCCTGACTTTC. This translates into CATSNRAGANVLTF.

The chain uses TRBV7-2 and TRBJ1-5, with a tentative D call TRBD1 (5 bases). The V end was cut by 2 bases, the J end by 11 bases, with 7 bases between. The germline CDR1 and CDR2 sequences are SGHTA and FQGNSA. CDR3 size: 11 residues. CDR3 loop: CASSLWGAQHF. CDR3 DNA sequence: TGTGCCAGCAGCTTATGGGGGGCCCAGCATTTT.

This clonotype was counted only a few times. V is TRBV7-2 and J is TRBJ2-7; TRBD1 matches at 7 bases. The length of the CDR3 is 15 residues. Germline V gene lookup returns CDR1 SGHTA and CDR2 FQGNSA. Losses at the gene ends were 5 bases for V and 5 bases for J; bases not matched to a gene: 12. CDR3 region: CASSPSLTGFHEQYV. CDR3 DNA sequence: TGTGCCAGCAGCCCTAGCCTGACAGGGTTCCACGAGCAGTACGTC.

This chain connects TRBV9 to TRBJ2-5; 9 bases are shared with TRBD2. Unmatched junction bases numbered 7, after V lost 3 bases and J lost 7 bases. The CDR3 extends over 14 amino acids. Germline V lookup: CDR1 SGDLS, CDR2 YYNGEE. CDR3 DNA sequence: TGTGCCAGCAGCGCCAGAGCGGGGGGCGGGACCCAGTACTTC. This translates into CASSARAGGGTQYF. The entire variable domain, with the rest obtained from reference TRBV9 and TRBJ2-5, is as follows: DSGVTQTPKHLITATGQRVTLRCSPRSGDLSVYWYQQSLDQGLQFLIQYYNGEERAKGNILERFSAQQFPDLHSELNLSSLELGDSALYFCASSARAGGGTQYFGPGTRLLVL.

This clonotype was seen a few times. The chain couples TRBV7-2 to TRBJ1-1; D unclear. The CDR3 consists of 15 residues. Trimming removed 5 bases from V and 0 bases from J, with 13 bases in between. The germline V gene encodes CDR1 SGHTA and CDR2 FQGNSA. The CDR3, as DNA: TGTGCCAGCAGCCCTTGGGGAGCTATGAACACTGAAGCTTTCTTT. Protein sequence: CASSPWGAMNTEAFF.